The 16 T cell receptor beta chains given below trace back to one sample, sequenced in a study of radiation and T cells in renal cell carcinoma. The sample's treatment: treatment-naive control, cytoreductive nephrectomy. The method was immunoSEQ multiplex PCR; TCRdb's version includes in-frame clones alone and lacks a portion of them. The sample carries more than 9,500 clones, over 60% recorded once. The sequencing used tumor tissue, collected from a patient whose treatment was nephrectomy without radiotherapy. These receptors all stem from an elderly woman with renal cell carcinoma.

A few counts support this clone. This rearrangement joins TRBV5-4 to TRBJ1-1, with unresolved D. Trimming stripped 4 bases from V and 2 bases from J, with 15 bases between. Germline V gives CDR1 SGHNT, CDR2 YYREEE (reference sequence). The CDR3 has 15 residues. The DNA for the CDR3 is TGTGCCAGCAGCCCGGCCGACGGAGTCAACACTGAAGCTTTCTTT. Translated, it gives CASSPADGVNTEAFF.

The chain links TRBV28 to TRBJ1-5; possible D gene TRBD1, 5 bases. Germline CDR1 MDHEN, CDR2 SYDVKM. Trimming took off 6 bases at V and 2 bases at J, with 11 bases between the two ends. The CDR3 length is 14 residues. This chain's CDR3 is CASRRQGGNQPQHF. CDR3 sequence (DNA): TGTGCCAGCAGGCGCCAGGGTGGCAATCAGCCCCAGCATTTT.

The CDR3 is CASSQGLAGYQETQYF. CDR3 nucleotides: TGTGCCAGCAGCCAAGGACTAGCGGGGTATCAGGAGACCCAGTACTTC. The rearrangement links TRBV7-7 to TRBJ2-5, with 12 nucleotides matching TRBD2. The junction had 9 bases not matched to a gene; V was cut back by 5 bases and J by 5 bases. This CDR3 has 16 amino acids. Germline V gives CDR1 SSHAT, CDR2 FNYEAQ (reference sequence).

This clone was seen more than once but under ten times. The chain recombines TRBV2 with TRBJ1-1, with D hard to call. The CDR3 extends over 14 amino acids. The germline V and J ends were trimmed by 5 bases and 1 base, with 11 bases remaining between them. CDR1 is SNHLY, CDR2 FYNNEI, per germline. CDR3 sequence reads: CASSYTVSNTEAFF. In DNA, the CDR3 is TGTGCCAGCAGTTATACGGTTTCGAACACTGAAGCTTTCTTT.

The chain carries TRBV2 and TRBJ2-6, with D unresolved. This CDR3 has 14 residues. V was pared by 6 bases and J by 0 bases, with 6 bases between. Germline assignment: CDR1 SNHLY and CDR2 FYNNEI. The CDR3 here is CASRPASGANVLTF. The CDR3 nucleotides are TGTGCCAGCAGACCTGCCTCTGGGGCCAACGTCCTGACTTTC.

The chain joins TRBV19 to TRBJ2-5; the match to TRBD2 covers 10 bases. Germline V lookup: CDR1 LNHDA, CDR2 SQIVND (reference sequence). This CDR3 contains 18 residues. With V trimmed by 4 bases and J by 0 bases, 11 bases remained unmatched. Here the CDR3 reads CASSKVASGGTHQETQYF. The DNA for the CDR3 is TGTGCCAGTAGTAAAGTTGCTAGCGGGGGTACCCACCAAGAGACCCAGTACTTC.

This clone is labeled medium-sized. The chain is built from TRBV14 and TRBJ2-5; TRBD2 agrees at 7 bases. V shed 4 bases and J 5 bases; nucleotides not matched to a gene: 10. Germline V gene data show CDR1 as SGHDN and CDR2 as FVKESK. The CDR3 is made up of 15 amino acids. The CDR3 DNA reads TGTGCCAGCAGCCTCCACGGGGGGTACGTGGAGACCCAGTACTTC. Translation gives CASSLHGGYVETQYF.

J is TRBJ2-3 and V is TRBV10-1; 7 positions agree with TRBD2. V lost 3 bases and J lost 4; bases outside the gene matches: 7. The CDR3 contains 15 residues. In germline, CDR1 is WNHNN, CDR2 SYGVQD (reference sequence). This CDR3 is CASSEGVAGADTQYF. The CDR3 DNA follows: TGCGCCAGCAGTGAAGGGGTGGCGGGAGCAGATACGCAGTATTTT.

This chain connects TRBV7-2 to TRBJ2-1; D unclear. Germline values: CDR1 SGHTA, CDR2 FQGNSA. With 3 bases removed from V and 5 bases from J, the gap between germline ends came to 8 bases. The CDR3 has 13 residues. CDR3 loop: CASSFYIDNEQFF. The CDR3 DNA reads TGTGCCAGCAGCTTCTATATAGACAATGAGCAGTTCTTC.

The chain joins TRBV5-1 to TRBJ2-3; 7 bases match TRBD1. J was trimmed by 3 bases and V by 1 base; bases with no gene match: 8. Germline CDR1 is SGHRS and CDR2 is YFSETQ. The CDR3 sequence is 16 residues long. The chain's CDR3 is CASSLTTGLGTDTQYF. CDR3 nucleotide sequence: TGCGCCAGCAGCTTGACGACAGGGTTGGGGACAGATACGCAGTATTTT.

The V and J genes are TRBV6-4 and TRBJ1-6; D is perhaps TRBD1 (6 bases). The V gene lost 3 bases and the J gene lost 0 bases, with 15 bases spanning the gap. Germline assignment: CDR1 MRHNA and CDR2 SNTAGT. The CDR3 is 18 amino acids. CDR3 sequence (DNA): TGTGCCAGCAGTGAGAAACCCAGGGGTGGCTCCTATAATTCACCCCTCCACTTT. It codes for CASSEKPRGGSYNSPLHF.

CDR3 residues: CASSLAFHRGSRGNQPQHF. Here the CDR3 DNA reads TGTGCCAGCAGCTTAGCTTTTCACCGGGGATCAAGAGGCAATCAGCCCCAGCATTTT. This chain links TRBV7-8 with TRBJ1-5; D remains unclear. Germline assignment: CDR1 SGHVS and CDR2 FQNEAQ. This CDR3 has 19 amino acids. V was pared by 0 bases and J by 2 bases, with 20 bases between. The full variable domain, with the rest looked up from reference TRBV7-8 and TRBJ1-5, is GAGVSQSPRYKVAKRGQDVALRCDPISGHVSLFWYQQALGQGPEFLTYFQNEAQLDKSGLPSDRFFAERPEGSVSTLKIQRTQQEDSAVYLCASSLAFHRGSRGNQPQHFGDGTRLSIL.

This clone was counted only a few times. Different DNA sequences within this sample yield the same CDR3. J is TRBJ1-1 and V is TRBV2; D is undetermined. The V gene's germline CDR1 is SNHLY and CDR2 FYNNEI. Deletions cut 1 base from V and 11 bases from J, with 8 bases between. This CDR3 comprises 11 residues. CDR3 amino acids: CASSEGFEAFF. The DNA of the CDR3 is TGTGCCAGCAGTGAAGGGTTTGAGGCTTTCTTT.

This rearrangement joins TRBV23-1 to TRBJ1-4; 9 bases are a match to TRBD1. TRBV23-1 counts as an open reading frame of uncertain function. The CDR3 loop spans 16 amino acids. V was clipped by 5 bases and J by 0 bases; unmatched bases: 4. The CDR3 bases are TGCGCCAGCAGTAAGACAGGGGGAGCAACTAATGAAAAACTGTTTTTT. Its protein is CASSKTGGATNEKLFF.

V and J are TRBV5-1 and TRBJ1-2, with 8 bases identical to TRBD1. V lost 0 bases to trimming and J lost 4 bases; unmatched junction nucleotides: 5. This CDR3 has 15 amino acids. Germline V gene lookup returns CDR1 SGHRS and CDR2 YFSETQ. This CDR3 reads CASSLAGGFGYGYTF. The CDR3 DNA reads as TGCGCCAGCAGCTTGGCAGGGGGCTTCGGCTATGGCTACACCTTC.

The rearrangement joins TRBV28 to TRBJ1-6; D call uncertain. The CDR3 spans 16 residues. The germline gives CDR1 MDHEN, CDR2 SYDVKM. With 3 bases removed from V and 3 bases from J, the gap between germline ends came to 12 bases. For the CDR3, the DNA is TGTGCCAGCAGTTTTGGGCTGCGGAACTATAATTCACCCCTCCACTTT. This gives the protein CASSFGLRNYNSPLHF.